These 14 T cell receptor beta chains came from one sample sequenced in a study of response to subunit inactivated influenza vaccine. One entry per CDR3 protein, called by TCRdb with MiXCR from the RT-PCR reads. The repertoire has a few hundred thousand distinct CDR3 sequences, roughly 10% of them found once; the top ten carry more than 9.5%. The same data also went into a second study, on T cells expressing NK-cell markers. That study reports: The cDNA for TCR beta came from 5'RACE template switching with UMIs.

The sample here was PBMCs from blood, taken on the day of vaccination. The source is a man between 45 and 60 years old who received an inactivated influenza vaccine.

In nucleotides, the CDR3 is TGTGCCAGCAGCCCGAGGGGCAGCGAAGTAATGAACCAAGAGACCCAGTACTTC. Residues: CASSPRGSEVMNQETQYF. The chain is built from TRBV11-2 and TRBJ2-5; D possibly uses TRBD1 or TRBD2 (5 bases each). The CDR3 runs to 18 residues. Looked up from germline, CDR1 is SGHAT and CDR2 is FQNNGV. V lost 5 bases to trimming and J lost 0 bases, with 22 bases between them.

This clonotype was counted a few times. J is TRBJ2-7 and V is TRBV7-9; 9 positions match TRBD2. Germline CDR1 and CDR2: SEHNR and FQNEAQ (reference sequence). This CDR3 contains 16 residues. Trimming took 0 bases from V and 3 from J; bases not matched to a gene: 6. CDR3 nucleotides: TGTGCCAGCAGCTTAGCTGGGACTAGCAGACACTACGAGCAGTACTTC. Its translation is CASSLAGTSRHYEQYF.

This clonotype was seen more than once but under ten times. This chain joins TRBV2 and TRBJ1-1; D is possibly TRBD1 (5 bases). Germline V gene lookup returns CDR1 SNHLY and CDR2 FYNNEI. V dropped 3 bases and J dropped 5 bases, with 13 bases sitting between them. The CDR3 has 14 amino acids. The CDR3 loop reads CASSDETVGTEAFF. In nucleotides, the CDR3 is TGTGCCAGCAGTGACGAGACAGTTGGTACTGAAGCTTTCTTT. Drawing the rest from reference TRBV2 and TRBJ1-1, the complete variable domain is EPEVTQTPSHQVTQMGQEVILRCVPISNHLYFYWYRQILGQKVEFLVSFYNNEISEKSEIFDDQFSVERPDGSNFTLKIRSTKLEDSAMYFCASSDETVGTEAFFGQGTRLTVV.

This clonotype appeared a few times. This chain connects TRBV5-1 to TRBJ1-2, with no clear D. Trimming stripped 3 bases from V and 5 bases from J, with 17 bases between. The CDR3 consists of 15 residues. CDR1 SGHRS and CDR2 YFSETQ come from the germline V gene. The CDR3 DNA is TGCGCCAGCAGCTCTTCCATAGGACGGGGATATGGCTACACCTTC. Its protein product is CASSSSIGRGYGYTF.

This clonotype was observed a few times. V and J are TRBV20-1 and TRBJ2-1; 13 bases fit TRBD2. Germline V gives CDR1 DFQATT, CDR2 SNEGSKA (reference sequence). CDR3 size: 16 residues. J was trimmed by 7 bases and V by 3 bases; bases with no gene match: 9. The CDR3 loop is CSASSGLAGRRNEQFF. The CDR3 DNA reads as TGCAGTGCTAGTTCGGGACTAGCGGGGCGTCGGAATGAGCAGTTCTTC.

This clonotype was recorded many times. The chain uses TRBV4-3 and TRBJ1-4; D not certain. The CDR3 consists of 13 residues. Germline V gene lookup returns CDR1 LGHNA and CDR2 YSLEER. Trimming took 2 bases from V and 4 from J, leaving 5 bases between them. The CDR3 region is CASSQQHNEKLFF. The CDR3 coding sequence is TGCGCCAGCAGCCAACAGCATAATGAAAAACTGTTTTTT.

This clonotype was observed a handful of times. The gene calls are TRBV6-2 or TRBV6-3 and TRBJ2-6; a weak D match, TRBD2 (5 bases). The germline CDR1 and CDR2 sequences are MNHEY and SVGEGT. This CDR3 has 16 residues. Trimming took 4 bases from V and 0 from J, leaving 10 bases between them. DNA for the CDR3: TGTGCCAGCAGTTCATACGGGGTCTCTGGGGCCAACGTCCTGACTTTC. It yields the protein CASSSYGVSGANVLTF.

This clonotype was counted a few times. As DNA, the CDR3 is TGCAGCGTTGAAAAAGGGTCGTTGCTGTTTTTT. It encodes CSVEKGSLLFF. The chain has TRBV29-1 and TRBJ2-2; D is uncertain. From germline, CDR1 is SQVTM and CDR2 ANQGSEA. This CDR3 is 11 amino acids long. The germline V and J ends were trimmed by 2 bases and 13 bases, with 11 bases remaining between them.

The chain combines TRBV12-3 or TRBV12-4 with TRBJ2-3, with D possibly being TRBD1 or TRBD2 (6 bases each). The CDR3 has 14 residues. Trimming removed 1 base at V and 4 bases at J, with 9 bases between. The CDR3 reads CASSLEGGPDTQYF. CDR3 nucleotides: TGTGCCAGCAGTTTAGAAGGGGGGCCAGATACGCAGTATTTT.

This chain uses TRBV9 with TRBJ2-1; 10 positions agree with TRBD2. This CDR3 spans 14 amino acids. Germline V gene data show CDR1 as SGDLS and CDR2 as YYNGEE. J gave up 8 bases and V 3 bases, and 5 bases lay outside the gene matches. CDR3 amino acids: CASSGLAGGDEQFF. The CDR3 DNA reads as TGTGCCAGCAGCGGGTTAGCGGGAGGCGATGAGCAGTTCTTC.

In this sample, this clonotype turned up many times. This sequence joins TRBV4-3 and TRBJ1-6; D gene uncertain. Germline assignment: CDR1 LGHNA and CDR2 YSLEER. V lost 0 bases to trimming and J lost 8 bases, with 11 bases between them. This CDR3 comprises 15 residues. CDR3 sequence reads: CASSQDHRGDSPLHF. In nucleotides, the CDR3 is TGCGCCAGCAGCCAAGATCACCGTGGTGATTCACCCCTCCACTTT.

This clonotype showed up just a few times. The V call is TRBV29-1, the J call TRBJ2-1, with 7 bases fitting TRBD2. CDR1 is SQVTM, CDR2 ANQGSEA, per germline. This CDR3 is built from 16 residues. V shed 7 bases, J shed 0 bases, and the junction held 12 bases outside the gene matches. The CDR3 sequence is CSAISRLAYSYNEQFF. The CDR3 DNA reads as TGCAGCGCAATATCCCGACTAGCCTACTCCTACAATGAGCAGTTCTTC.

The rearrangement uses TRBV25-1 and TRBJ2-1; 7 nucleotides line up with TRBD2. CDR1 and CDR2 (germline): MGHDK, SYGVNS. V lost 2 bases to trimming and J lost 6 bases; unmatched junction nucleotides: 7. The CDR3 has 15 residues. The CDR3 sequence is CASSEGGGPGNEQFF. The CDR3 coding sequence is TGTGCCAGCAGTGAAGGGGGGGGACCAGGCAATGAGCAGTTCTTC.

This clonotype showed up just a few times. This chain connects TRBV12-3 or TRBV12-4 to TRBJ1-2, with D perhaps matching TRBD1 (5 bases). CDR3 length: 11 residues. The V gene lost 7 bases and the J gene lost 5 bases, with 8 bases spanning the gap. This chain's CDR3 is CASTQGYGYTF. CDR3 coding DNA: TGTGCCAGCACCCAGGGTTATGGCTACACCTTC.